The text below deals with one T cell receptor (beta chain). The identical CDR3 is also encoded by other nucleotide sequences in the sample. This CDR3 has 13 residues. V lost 4 bases, J lost 4 bases, and 10 bases lay in between. CDR1 is SNHLY and CDR2 is FYNNEI in the germline V gene. The data originate from a study of blood T cell repertoires in COVID-19. Across the whole study: T cells, B-cell-depleted T cells, or PBMCs supplied cDNA or gDNA.

Authors' methods: How many nucleated cells were present was estimated from reference gene primer amplification. Libraries were prepared by immunoSEQ multiplex PCR; TCRdb keeps only in-frame clonotypes and omits some of them. D and trimming come from the DNA, and the V and J calls and clone size come from that table. The sample lists 200,000 to 250,000 clones; 80% to 85% were seen once. The sequence came from a woman between 70 and 85 years old with COVID-19, enrolled during active disease. This chain joins TRBV2 and TRBJ1-1; D possibly corresponds to TRBD1 (6 bases). The sample consisted of peripheral blood. The DNA of the CDR3 is TGTGCCAGCAGTGCCCAGGGGAGCACTGAAGCTTTCTTT. As protein: CASSAQGSTEAFF.